A selection of T cell receptor beta chains follows, all from one sample in a study of CD8 T cells in ankylosing spondylitis. TCRdb reprocessed the 5' RACE reads with MiXCR, giving one entry per CDR3 protein. The profile shows roughly 220,000 distinct CDR3 sequences, 8% to 11% of them singletons. Sample: blood, either unsorted or a sorted T cell fraction (not recorded which). The receptors come from a male donor with ankylosing spondylitis or in good health (not recorded which). CDR3s include the opening cysteine and the closing phenylalanine or tryptophan. The D gene is left open where the match is weak. Rows give clone size only sometimes, using once, few, many, or a class for an expanded clone.

d_call j_call v_call clone_size cdr3_aa cdr3_nt
TRBD2 TRBJ2-3 TRBV5-6 many CASSLRASGGAPDTQYF TGTGCCAGCAGCTTGCGGGCTAGCGGGGGGGCCCCAGATACGCAGTATTTT
- TRBJ1-6 TRBV7-8 few CASSNQPDSSNSPLHF TGTGCCAGCAGCAATCAACCGGACAGCTCTAATTCACCCCTCCACTTT
- TRBJ2-4 TRBV2 many CASAGTSAKNIQYF TGTGCCAGCGCCGGGACTTCAGCCAAAAACATTCAGTACTTC
TRBD1 TRBJ2-3 TRBV5-1 - CASWSGQARDTQYF TGCGCCAGCTGGTCGGGACAGGCTAGAGATACGCAGTATTTT
- TRBJ1-6 TRBV5-1 - CASSLERAGSPLHF TGCGCCAGCAGCTTGGAAAGAGCAGGTTCACCCCTCCACTTT
TRBD1 TRBJ2-1 TRBV7-3 - CASSKAGTGSYNEQFF TGTGCCAGCAGCAAGGCCGGGACAGGGTCGTACAATGAGCAGTTCTTC
- TRBJ1-1 TRBV20-1 many CSATSSSGVDEAFF TGCAGTGCTACTTCTTCCTCGGGGGTTGATGAAGCTTTCTTT
- TRBJ2-1 TRBV7-6 many CASSPSNEQFF TGTGCCAGCTCCCCCTCCAATGAGCAGTTCTTC
- TRBJ1-6 TRBV7-9 - CASSFGGGRSENSPLHF TGTGCCAGCAGCTTCGGTGGGGGAAGGTCAGAAAATTCACCCCTCCACTTT
- TRBJ2-7 TRBV20-1 few CSARPRGATFAYEQYF TGCAGTGCTAGACCAAGGGGGGCTACTTTTGCTTACGAGCAGTACTTC
- TRBJ2-2 TRBV5-1 many CASERGAMNTGELFF TGCGCCAGCGAGCGAGGGGCTATGAACACCGGGGAGCTGTTTTTT
- TRBJ2-1 TRBV7-9 many CASSPGSSYNEQFF TGTGCCAGCAGCCCAGGTAGCTCCTACAATGAGCAGTTCTTC
- TRBJ2-3 TRBV12-3/TRBV12-4 many CASSLGDPNRDTQYF TGTGCCAGCAGTTTAGGAGATCCTAACAGGGATACGCAGTATTTT
- TRBJ2-7 TRBV5-1 - CASSPRDGSSYEQSF TGCGCCAGCAGCCCTCGGGACGGGAGCTCCTACGAGCAGTCCTTC
TRBD1 TRBJ1-4 TRBV12-3/TRBV12-4 many CASQGDRGEGGGEKLFF TGTGCCAGCCAAGGGGACAGGGGAGAAGGTGGCGGTGAAAAACTGTTTTTT
- TRBJ2-7 TRBV5-1 many CASSLGWDTTYEQYF TGCGCCAGCAGCTTGGGATGGGACACGACTTACGAGCAGTACTTC
- TRBJ1-2 TRBV29-1 many CSCNRGTGGYTF TGCAGCTGTAACCGAGGGACTGGTGGCTACACCTTC
TRBD1 TRBJ2-3 TRBV20-1 many CSARASQGAQTDTQYF TGCAGTGCTAGAGCTTCACAGGGGGCGCAGACAGATACGCAGTATTTT
TRBD1 TRBJ1-2 TRBV12-3/TRBV12-4 many CASRRAGTGANYGYTF TGTGCCAGCAGGCGGGCCGGGACAGGGGCGAACTATGGCTACACCTTC
TRBD2 TRBJ2-5 TRBV3-1 once CASSLPKGGGETQYF TGTGCCAGCAGCCTACCTAAAGGCGGGGGGGAGACCCAGTACTTC
- TRBJ2-1 TRBV6-5 many CASSYPTGQGLFF TGTGCCAGCAGTTACCCGACAGGACAAGGCTTGTTCTTC
- TRBJ1-5 TRBV12-3/TRBV12-4 many CASSSGGRGNQPQHF TGTGCCAGCAGCTCCGGCGGGCGGGGAAATCAGCCCCAGCATTTT
- TRBJ1-2 TRBV20-1 - CSPWTGEAHGYTF TGCAGTCCCTGGACGGGGGAGGCTCATGGCTACACCTTC
- TRBJ1-4 TRBV5-6 many CASSGRVKEKLFF TGTGCCAGCAGCGGAAGGGTGAAGGAAAAACTGTTTTTT